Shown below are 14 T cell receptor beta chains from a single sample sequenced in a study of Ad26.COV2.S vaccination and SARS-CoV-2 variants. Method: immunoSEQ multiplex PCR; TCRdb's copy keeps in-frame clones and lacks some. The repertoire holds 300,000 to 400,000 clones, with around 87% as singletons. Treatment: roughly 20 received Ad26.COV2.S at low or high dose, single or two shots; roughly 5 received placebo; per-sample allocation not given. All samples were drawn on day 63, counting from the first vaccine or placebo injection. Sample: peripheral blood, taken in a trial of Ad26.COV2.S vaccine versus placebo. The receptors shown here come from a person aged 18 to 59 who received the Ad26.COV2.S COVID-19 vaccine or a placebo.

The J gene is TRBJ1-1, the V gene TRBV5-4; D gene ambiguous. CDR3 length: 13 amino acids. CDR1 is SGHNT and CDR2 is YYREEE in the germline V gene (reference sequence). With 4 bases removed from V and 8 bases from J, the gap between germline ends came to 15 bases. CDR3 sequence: CASSTSVPDEAFF. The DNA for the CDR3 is TGTGCCAGCAGCACCTCGGTGCCGGACGAAGCTTTCTTT.

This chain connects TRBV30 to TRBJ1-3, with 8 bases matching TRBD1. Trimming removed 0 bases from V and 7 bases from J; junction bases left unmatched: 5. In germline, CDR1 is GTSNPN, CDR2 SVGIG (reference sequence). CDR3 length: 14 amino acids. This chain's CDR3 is CAWSVTGGINTIYF. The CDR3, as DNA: TGTGCCTGGAGTGTCACAGGGGGAATCAACACCATATATTTT.

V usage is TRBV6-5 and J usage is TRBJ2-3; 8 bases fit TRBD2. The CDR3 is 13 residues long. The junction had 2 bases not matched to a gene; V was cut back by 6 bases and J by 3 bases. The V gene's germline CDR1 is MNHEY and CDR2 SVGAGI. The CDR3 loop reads CASRERGTDTQYF. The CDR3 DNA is TGTGCCAGCAGGGAGCGGGGGACAGATACGCAGTATTTT.

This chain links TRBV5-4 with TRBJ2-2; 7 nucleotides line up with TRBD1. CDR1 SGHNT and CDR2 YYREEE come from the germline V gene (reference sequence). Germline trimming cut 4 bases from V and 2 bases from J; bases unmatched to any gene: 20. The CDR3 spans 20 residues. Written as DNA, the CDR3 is TGTGCCAGCAGCCGACCAACCTCATTTTCTGACAGGGTCAACACCGGGGAGCTGTTTTTT. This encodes CASSRPTSFSDRVNTGELFF. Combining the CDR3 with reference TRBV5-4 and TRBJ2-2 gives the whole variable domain ETGVTQSPTHLIKTRGQQVTLRCSSQSGHNTVSWYQQALGQGPQFIFQYYREEENGRGNFPPRFSGLQFPNYSSELNVNALELDDSALYLCASSRPTSFSDRVNTGELFFGEGSRLTVL.

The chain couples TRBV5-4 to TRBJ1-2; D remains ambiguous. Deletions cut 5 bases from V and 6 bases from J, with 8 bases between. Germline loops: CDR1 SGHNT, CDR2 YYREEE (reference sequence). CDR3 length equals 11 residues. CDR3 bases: TGTGCCAGCAGTACTTGGGATGGCTACACCTTC. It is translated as CASSTWDGYTF.

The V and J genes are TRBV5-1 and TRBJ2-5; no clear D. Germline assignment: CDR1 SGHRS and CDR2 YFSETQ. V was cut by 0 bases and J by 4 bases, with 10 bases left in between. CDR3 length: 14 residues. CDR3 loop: CASSLVVQTETQYF. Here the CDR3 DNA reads TGCGCCAGCAGCTTGGTAGTCCAGACAGAGACCCAGTACTTC.

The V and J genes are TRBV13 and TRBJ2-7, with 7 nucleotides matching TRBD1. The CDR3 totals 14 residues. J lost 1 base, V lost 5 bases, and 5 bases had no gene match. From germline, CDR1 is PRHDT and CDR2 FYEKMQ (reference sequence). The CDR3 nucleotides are TGTGCCAGCAGCCCAATGGGACAGTCCTACGAGCAGTACTTC. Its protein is CASSPMGQSYEQYF.

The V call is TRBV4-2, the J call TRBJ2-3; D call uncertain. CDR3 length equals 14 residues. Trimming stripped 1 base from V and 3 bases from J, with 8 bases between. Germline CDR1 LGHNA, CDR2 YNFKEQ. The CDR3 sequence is CASSQVIGTDTQYF. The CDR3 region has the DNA TGTGCCAGCAGCCAAGTCATCGGGACAGATACGCAGTATTTT.

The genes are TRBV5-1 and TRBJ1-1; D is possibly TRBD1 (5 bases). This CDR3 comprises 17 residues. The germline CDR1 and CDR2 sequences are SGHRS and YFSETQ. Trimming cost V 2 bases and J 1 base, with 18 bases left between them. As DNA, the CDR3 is TGCGCCAGCAGCTTAGACGTTGGCGGGGGGACGAACACTGAAGCTTTCTTT. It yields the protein CASSLDVGGGTNTEAFF.

CDR3 in DNA: TGTGCCAGCAGCGTAGCACCGGAGCTTTGGGGATCACCCCTCCACTTT. This encodes CASSVAPELWGSPLHF. The chain is built from TRBV9 and TRBJ1-6; unclear D gene. V lost 0 bases and J lost 10, with 17 bases in between. Germline-derived CDR1 and CDR2 are SGDLS and YYNGEE. CDR3 length equals 16 residues. Filled out from reference TRBV9 and TRBJ1-6, the complete variable domain reads DSGVTQTPKHLITATGQRVTLRCSPRSGDLSVYWYQQSLDQGLQFLIQYYNGEERAKGNILERFSAQQFPDLHSELNLSSLELGDSALYFCASSVAPELWGSPLHFGNGTRLTVT.

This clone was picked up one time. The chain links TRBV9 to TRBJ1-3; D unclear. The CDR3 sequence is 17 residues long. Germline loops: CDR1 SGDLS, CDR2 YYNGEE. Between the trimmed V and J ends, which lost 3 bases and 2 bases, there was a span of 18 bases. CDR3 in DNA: TGTGCCAGCAGCGCGTTGTGGGGTCGGCTGCCTGGAAACACCATATATTTT. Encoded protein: CASSALWGRLPGNTIYF.

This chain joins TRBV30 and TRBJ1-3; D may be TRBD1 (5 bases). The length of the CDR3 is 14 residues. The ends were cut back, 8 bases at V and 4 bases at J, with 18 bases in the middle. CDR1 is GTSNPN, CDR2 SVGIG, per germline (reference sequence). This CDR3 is CAGDLGAGGNTIYF. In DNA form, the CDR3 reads TGTGCCGGGGACCTAGGGGCAGGGGGAAACACCATATATTTT.

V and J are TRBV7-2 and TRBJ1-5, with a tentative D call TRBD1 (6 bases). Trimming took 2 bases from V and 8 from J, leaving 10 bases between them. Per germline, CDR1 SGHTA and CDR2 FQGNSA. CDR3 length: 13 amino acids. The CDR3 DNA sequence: TGTGCCAGCAGCTTACACAGGGACGAGCCCCAGCATTTT. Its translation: CASSLHRDEPQHF.

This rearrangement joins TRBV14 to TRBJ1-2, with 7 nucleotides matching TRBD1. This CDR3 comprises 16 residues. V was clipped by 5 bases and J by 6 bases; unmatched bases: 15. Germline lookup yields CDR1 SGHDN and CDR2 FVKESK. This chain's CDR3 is CASSSYYLRDRDGYTF. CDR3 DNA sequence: TGTGCCAGCAGCTCATACTACCTCCGGGACAGAGATGGCTACACCTTC. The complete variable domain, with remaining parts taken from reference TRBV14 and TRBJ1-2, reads EAGVTQFPSHSVIEKGQTVTLRCDPISGHDNLYWYRRVMGKEIKFLLHFVKESKQDESGMPNNRFLAERTGGTYSTLKVQPAELEDSGVYFCASSSYYLRDRDGYTFGSGTRLTVV.